This TCR beta chain was obtained from a study of blood T cell repertoires in COVID-19. Germline CDR1 reads SGHRS; CDR2 reads YFSETQ. The CDR3 extends over 14 amino acids. J lost 7 bases, V lost 4 bases, and 5 bases had no gene match. Repertoires were generated with immunoSEQ multiplex PCR, while TCRdb's copy carries only in-frame clones and drops some. The sample holds about 300,000 clones; about 85% are singletons and the top ten take about 2.5%. Researchers sorted participants into cohorts using their self-reported clinical history. This sequence joins TRBV5-1 and TRBJ1-6; 7 bases agree with TRBD1. The material sequenced was PBMCs or T cells enriched from blood (not recorded which). This receptor was identified in a woman aged 45 to 65 who had recovered from COVID-19. Written as DNA, the CDR3 is TGCGCCAGCAGCAGGGACAGCACCAATTCACCCCTCCACTTT. As protein: CASSRDSTNSPLHF.